Below, 12 T cell receptor beta chains from the same sample are listed, as sequenced in a study of T cell responses to AZD1222 COVID-19 vaccine. TCRdb's copy holds only in-frame clones and misses some; the assay was immunoSEQ multiplex PCR. The sample has approximately 120,000 clones, about nine tenths seen once; the top ten hold approximately 7.5%. The sequencing here drew on peripheral blood, taken on day 0 of AZD1222 vaccination. The receptors were sampled from an adult in good health.

The rearrangement joins TRBV3-1 (or the pseudogene TRBV3-2) to TRBJ2-3, with D possibly matching TRBD2 (6 bases). This CDR3 is 15 amino acids long. Germline V gene lookup returns CDR1 LGHDT and CDR2 YNNKEL (reference sequence). The V end lost 6 bases, the J end lost 1 base, and 14 bases lay between the germline ends. In DNA, the CDR3 is TGTGCCAGCAGGTCGGGACTCTTCGGCACAGATACGCAGTATTTT. This codes for CASRSGLFGTDTQYF.

V usage is TRBV2 and J usage is TRBJ2-2, with 8 bases fitting TRBD2. This CDR3 has 15 amino acids. J was trimmed by 5 bases and V by 5 bases; bases with no gene match: 7. CDR1 and CDR2 (germline): SNHLY, FYNNEI. The CDR3 loop is CASSRDSGKTGELFF. The CDR3 DNA is TGTGCCAGCAGTCGAGATAGCGGGAAAACCGGGGAGCTGTTTTTT.

CDR3 in amino acids: CASSLGLPQHF. In DNA, the CDR3 is TGTGCCAGCAGTTTGGGGTTACCCCAGCATTTT. The chain links TRBV12-3 or TRBV12-4 to TRBJ1-5; D uncertain. The CDR3 contains 11 residues. V was pared by 3 bases and J by 10 bases, with 7 bases between.

The V call is TRBV4-1, the J call TRBJ2-5; D ambiguous. Trimming took 5 bases from V and 2 from J, leaving 9 bases between them. CDR1 is MGHRA and CDR2 is YSYEKL in the germline V gene. This CDR3 is built from 13 residues. The CDR3 here is CASSRTEQETQYF. CDR3 DNA: TGCGCCAGCAGCAGGACGGAGCAAGAGACCCAGTACTTC.

The chain has TRBV18 and TRBJ2-7; no reliable D call. V lost 0 bases and J 2 bases, leaving 8 bases between the germline ends. Germline assignment: CDR1 KGHSH and CDR2 LQKENI. CDR3 size: 14 residues. The CDR3 nucleotides read TGTGCCAGCTCACCACCCTTAGGCACCTACGAGCAGTACTTC. It specifies CASSPPLGTYEQYF.

J is TRBJ1-3 and V is TRBV2; D gene uncertain. CDR1 and CDR2 (germline): SNHLY, FYNNEI. CDR3 length: 14 amino acids. Trimming shortened V by 6 bases and J by 3 bases, and 12 bases separated the two germline ends. CDR3 in DNA: TGTGCCAGCAGCCCCGAGGAACTTGGAAACACCATATATTTT. Amino acids: CASSPEELGNTIYF.

This rearrangement joins TRBV24-1 to TRBJ2-2; D call uncertain. CDR1 KGHDR and CDR2 SFDVKD come from the germline V gene. V was pared by 6 bases and J by 1 base, with 8 bases between. The CDR3 contains 14 residues. The DNA of the CDR3 is TGTGCCACCAGTTCACCGGTGAACACCGGGGAGCTGTTTTTT. Translated, it gives CATSSPVNTGELFF.

The chain carries TRBV19 and TRBJ2-1, with TRBD2 matching over 14 bases. Germline trimming cut 2 bases from V and 7 bases from J; bases unmatched to any gene: 7. Germline CDR1 is LNHDA and CDR2 is SQIVND (reference sequence). The CDR3 sequence is 17 residues long. This CDR3 is CASSISSGTSGGNEQFF. The DNA of the CDR3 is TGTGCCAGTAGTATATCTTCCGGGACTAGCGGGGGTAATGAGCAGTTCTTC.

This chain uses TRBV19 with TRBJ2-2, with D hard to call. The CDR3 consists of 14 residues. Germline-derived CDR1 and CDR2 are LNHDA and SQIVND (reference sequence). The V end lost 3 bases, the J end lost 1 base, and 6 bases lay between the germline ends. The CDR3: CASSIQMNTGELFF. The CDR3 nucleotides read TGTGCCAGTAGTATCCAGATGAACACCGGGGAGCTGTTTTTT.

The chain employs TRBV2 and TRBJ1-6; TRBD1 matches at 7 bases. CDR3 size: 15 residues. Germline V gives CDR1 SNHLY, CDR2 FYNNEI. V lost 6 bases and J lost 7; bases outside the gene matches: 9. CDR3: CASRARQGENSPLHF. The CDR3 DNA sequence: TGTGCCAGCAGAGCCAGACAGGGCGAAAATTCACCCCTCCACTTT.

This chain joins TRBV10-3 and TRBJ1-1; D gene ambiguous. V lost 10 bases to trimming and J lost 1 base, with 10 bases between them. The CDR3 totals 12 residues. Germline-derived CDR1 and CDR2 are ENHRY and SYGVKD. The CDR3 here is CATGPWNTEAFF. In nucleotides, the CDR3 is TGTGCCACGGGTCCATGGAACACTGAAGCTTTCTTT.

This chain links TRBV5-4 with TRBJ1-3; no clear D. Trimming shortened V by 0 bases and J by 6 bases, and 4 bases separated the two germline ends. Germline loops: CDR1 SGHNT, CDR2 YYREEE (reference sequence). The CDR3 is 12 amino acids. CDR3 protein: CASSLDENTIYF. Written as DNA, the CDR3 is TGTGCCAGCAGCTTGGACGAAAACACCATATATTTT.